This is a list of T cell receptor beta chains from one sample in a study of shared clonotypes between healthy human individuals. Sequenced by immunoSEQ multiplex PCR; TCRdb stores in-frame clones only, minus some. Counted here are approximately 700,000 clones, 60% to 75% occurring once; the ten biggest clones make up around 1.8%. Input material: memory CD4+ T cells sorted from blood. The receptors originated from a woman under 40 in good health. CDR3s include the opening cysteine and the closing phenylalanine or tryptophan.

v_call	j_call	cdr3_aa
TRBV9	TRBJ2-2	CASSERTGAGELFF
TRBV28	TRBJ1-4	CASSQGARGATNEKLFF
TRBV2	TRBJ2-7	CASSFLAGENYEQYF
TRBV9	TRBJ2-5	CASSFRDRHQETQYF
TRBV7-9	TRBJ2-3	CASSSQTGEDTQYF
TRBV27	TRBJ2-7	CASSLDKGYEQYF
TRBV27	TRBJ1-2	CASGRPRNYGYTF
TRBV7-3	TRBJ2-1	CASSPYAGTRGYNEQFF
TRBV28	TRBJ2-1	CASSFVTSPNEQFF
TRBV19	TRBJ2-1	CASSGTGGPFSYNEQFF
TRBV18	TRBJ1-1	CASSPWETGNTEAFF
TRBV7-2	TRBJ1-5	CASSIQGDGNQPQHF
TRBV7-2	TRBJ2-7	CASIPGWGITEQYF
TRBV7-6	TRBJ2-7	CASSLQGAGYEQYF
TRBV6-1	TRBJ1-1	CASSEKGRQGGRWGAFF